What follows are 26 T cell receptor beta chains derived from one specimen sequenced in a study of long-term antiretroviral therapy in people with HIV. The assay used was immunoSEQ (version v3.0), run at survey level. Sequencing was performed with immunoSEQ multiplex PCR; in TCRdb, only in-frame clones are kept and a portion is missing. The sample holds around 11,000 clones, around nine tenths seen once. The sample in question was unsorted PBMCs, obtained 0.2 years before starting antiretroviral therapy. The receptors stem from a woman aged 40 to 50 with HIV.

V is TRBV18 and J is TRBJ2-7, with TRBD2 matching over 9 bases. V shed 1 base, J shed 1 base, and the junction held 5 bases outside the gene matches. This CDR3 spans 16 amino acids. The germline gives CDR1 KGHSH, CDR2 LQKENI. The CDR3 sequence: CASSPQRAGGSYEQYF. The DNA for the CDR3 is TGTGCCAGCTCACCACAGCGAGCGGGGGGATCCTACGAGCAGTACTTC.

This clone occurred a few times. The chain combines TRBV5-5 with TRBJ2-7, with 7 nucleotides matching TRBD2. This CDR3 spans 15 amino acids. CDR1 is SGHKS, CDR2 YYEKEE, per germline (reference sequence). The V segment lost 2 bases and the J segment 0 bases; nucleotides outside the gene matches: 5. This CDR3 is CASSFMGGGSYEQYF. The CDR3 nucleotides read TGTGCCAGCAGCTTCATGGGGGGGGGCTCCTACGAGCAGTACTTC.

This chain joins TRBV5-5 and TRBJ2-2; TRBD2 agrees at 8 bases. V was clipped by 1 base and J by 4 bases; unmatched bases: 6. Germline-derived CDR1 and CDR2 are SGHKS and YYEKEE (reference sequence). This CDR3 spans 16 amino acids. CDR3 sequence: CASSLLSGGRTGELFF. CDR3 DNA sequence: TGTGCCAGCAGCTTGTTAAGCGGGGGTCGCACCGGGGAGCTGTTTTTT.

The table lists this clone with a count of one. The rearrangement joins TRBV7-2 to TRBJ1-2; 9 bases match TRBD1. The germline CDR1 and CDR2 sequences are SGHTA and FQGNSA. Unmatched junction bases numbered 11, after V lost 5 bases and J lost 7 bases. The CDR3 has 15 amino acids. The DNA of the CDR3 is TGTGCCAGCAGCCTCGGATGGGACAGGGCTAGTGGCTACACCTTC. Its translation is CASSLGWDRASGYTF.

CDR3 sequence reads: CASSLDISQHYGYTF. The CDR3 DNA is TGTGCCAGCAGCTTAGATATCTCGCAGCACTATGGCTACACCTTC. The chain uses TRBV11-3 and TRBJ1-2, with unresolved D. The V end was cut by 0 bases, the J end by 3 bases, with 11 bases between. Germline V gene data show CDR1 as SGHNT and CDR2 as YENEEA. The CDR3 runs 15 residues.

V and J are TRBV4-3 and TRBJ1-2; perhaps TRBD1 as D (5 bases). V was cut by 0 bases and J by 3 bases, with 8 bases left in between. The CDR3 has 14 amino acids. Looked up from germline, CDR1 is LGHNA and CDR2 is YSLEER. The CDR3 sequence: CASSQEGTDYGYTF. The CDR3 bases are TGCGCCAGCAGCCAAGAGGGGACGGACTATGGCTACACCTTC.

V usage is TRBV7-6 and J usage is TRBJ2-7; TRBD1 matches at 8 bases. There are 14 residues in the CDR3. The ends lost 2 bases at V and 7 bases at J; junction bases unmatched: 7. Germline CDR1 and CDR2: SGHVS and FNYEAQ. The CDR3 here is CASSLNTGGQEQYF. In nucleotides, the CDR3 is TGTGCCAGCAGCTTAAATACAGGGGGGCAAGAGCAGTACTTC.

This chain links TRBV27 with TRBJ2-7; 9 nucleotides match TRBD1. The CDR3 covers 14 residues. The V gene's germline CDR1 is MNHEY and CDR2 SMNVEV (reference sequence). Trimming took 5 bases from V and 3 from J; bases not matched to a gene: 5. The CDR3 loop reads CASSLQGANYEQYF. The DNA of the CDR3 is TGTGCCAGCAGTCTACAGGGGGCAAACTACGAGCAGTACTTC.

V is TRBV27 and J is TRBJ2-7; D possibly uses TRBD1 or TRBD2 (6 bases each). The CDR3 has 17 amino acids. Trimming stripped 5 bases from V and 2 bases from J, with 22 bases between. Germline values: CDR1 MNHEY, CDR2 SMNVEV (reference sequence). CDR3 nucleotides: TGTGCCAGCAGTCCTGGACATGGGGGGCCTGAGGCCTACGAGCAGTACTTC. Translating it yields CASSPGHGGPEAYEQYF.

The chain carries TRBV14 and TRBJ1-2; 7 nucleotides align to TRBD1. CDR3 size: 14 residues. From germline, CDR1 is SGHDN and CDR2 FVKESK. V lost 0 bases and J lost 5; bases outside the gene matches: 3. In nucleotides, the CDR3 is TGTGCCAGCAGCCAAGATCCCAGGGGGTATGGCTACACCTTC. Protein sequence: CASSQDPRGYGYTF.

This rearrangement joins TRBV28 to TRBJ2-5, with a possible D match to TRBD2 (5 bases). The V gene lost 5 bases and the J gene lost 7 bases, with 14 bases spanning the gap. CDR1 MDHEN and CDR2 SYDVKM come from the germline V gene. The CDR3 contains 13 residues. The CDR3: CASSPPGRGTQYF. CDR3 sequence (DNA): TGTGCCAGCAGTCCCCCGGGTCGGGGGACCCAGTACTTC.

This chain connects TRBV11-2 to TRBJ2-5; 7 bases fit TRBD1. V lost 5 bases to trimming and J lost 1 base; unmatched junction nucleotides: 10. In germline, CDR1 is SGHAT, CDR2 FQNNGV. The CDR3 runs to 16 residues. The CDR3 loop reads CASSPSPTGSQETQYF. CDR3 DNA sequence: TGTGCCAGCAGCCCCTCCCCGACAGGGTCCCAAGAGACCCAGTACTTC.

This chain joins TRBV6-1 and TRBJ2-3; 8 bases are shared with TRBD1. This CDR3 region has 15 residues. Germline V lookup: CDR1 MNHNS, CDR2 SASEGT. The V and J ends lost 2 bases and 1 base, in that order; junction bases with no gene match: 2. The CDR3 bases are TGTGCCAGCAGTGAATGGGGACAGGGCACAGATACGCAGTATTTT. It codes for CASSEWGQGTDTQYF.

The CDR3 region has the DNA TGTGCCAGCAGCTTGGCCCCGAGCAATACTGAAGCTTTCTTT. Translated, it gives CASSLAPSNTEAFF. This chain joins TRBV5-4 and TRBJ1-1; no clear D. Per germline, CDR1 SGHNT and CDR2 YYREEE (reference sequence). Trimming took off 0 bases at V and 5 bases at J, with 11 bases between the two ends. This CDR3 comprises 14 residues.

The V gene is TRBV27, the J gene TRBJ2-2; no firm D call. CDR3 length: 19 amino acids. The V gene's germline CDR1 is MNHEY and CDR2 SMNVEV (reference sequence). The ends were cut back, 6 bases at V and 5 bases at J, with 28 bases in the middle. The CDR3 loop reads CASRPQSSLGSRGTGELFF. The CDR3 DNA sequence: TGTGCCAGCAGACCCCAAAGTTCACTGGGCAGCCGAGGAACCGGGGAGCTGTTTTTT.

The V gene is TRBV15, the J gene TRBJ1-2; 8 positions match TRBD1. The CDR3 has 15 residues. Germline V CDR1 and CDR2: LNHNV, YYDKDF (reference sequence). Losses at the gene ends were 7 bases for V and 2 bases for J; bases not matched to a gene: 9. CDR3 in amino acids: CATKPGQVKNYGYTF. The CDR3 region has the DNA TGTGCCACCAAGCCGGGACAGGTGAAGAACTATGGCTACACCTTC.

J is TRBJ1-1 and V is TRBV4-3; perhaps TRBD1 as D (5 bases). The CDR3 is made up of 15 amino acids. V gave up 1 base and J gave up 7 bases, with 16 bases separating them. Germline V gene lookup returns CDR1 LGHNA and CDR2 YSLEER. CDR3 in DNA: TGCGCCAGCAGCCAAGTGGGGGGAGTCAAGCATGAAGCTTTCTTT. Amino acid sequence: CASSQVGGVKHEAFF.

The gene calls are TRBV18 and TRBJ1-5, with D perhaps matching TRBD1 (6 bases). Germline V gene lookup returns CDR1 KGHSH and CDR2 LQKENI. The CDR3 has 15 residues. V shed 5 bases and J shed 7 bases, with 18 bases lying between them. The CDR3 here is CASSDRGGTGQPQHF. DNA of the CDR3: TGTGCCAGCTCAGACCGAGGGGGGACGGGCCAGCCCCAGCATTTT.

The chain is built from TRBV6-6 and TRBJ2-3, with D unresolved. The germline gives CDR1 MNHNY, CDR2 SVGAGI (reference sequence). V lost 7 bases and J 2 bases, leaving 16 bases between the germline ends. The CDR3 totals 15 residues. CDR3 loop: CASIDTDGDTDTQYF. Here the CDR3 DNA reads TGTGCCAGCATCGACACTGATGGGGACACAGATACGCAGTATTTT.

This chain uses TRBV5-6 with TRBJ2-7, with TRBD1 as a possible D gene (5 bases). The CDR3 length is 14 residues. CDR1 is SGHDT and CDR2 is YYEEEE in the germline V gene. V lost 2 bases to trimming and J lost 3 bases, with 12 bases between them. The CDR3 coding sequence is TGTGCCAGCAGCTTTTCGTTGCAGGGCTACGAGCAGTACTTC. Protein: CASSFSLQGYEQYF.

CDR3 nucleotides: TGCAGTGCTAGGGAAGAGACCCAGTACTTC. Residues: CSAREETQYF. The chain has TRBV20-1 and TRBJ2-5; no clear D. Trimming removed 3 bases from V and 3 bases from J, with 2 bases in between. This CDR3 has 10 residues. CDR1 is DFQATT, CDR2 SNEGSKA, per germline (reference sequence).

This rearrangement joins TRBV2 to TRBJ1-5; 8 bases fit TRBD1. The CDR3 contains 14 residues. After removal of 6 bases from V and 5 bases from J, the junction contained 6 bases not matched to a gene. Germline CDR1 SNHLY, CDR2 FYNNEI. CDR3 bases: TGTGCCAGCAGATCTCAGGGGGCCGATCAGCCCCAGCATTTT. This translates into CASRSQGADQPQHF.

CDR3 DNA sequence: TGTGCCAGCAGCTTGGCCGGGACAGGGGCCTCCTACGAGCAGTACTTC. Protein product: CASSLAGTGASYEQYF. V is TRBV5-5 and J is TRBJ2-7; TRBD1 agrees at 10 bases. V lost 0 bases to trimming and J lost 0 bases; unmatched junction nucleotides: 3. The CDR3 runs 16 residues. Germline V gene lookup returns CDR1 SGHKS and CDR2 YYEKEE (reference sequence).

The CDR3, as DNA: TGTGCCAGCAGTAAGACACAGGGTAGCAATCAGCCCCAGCATTTT. This codes for CASSKTQGSNQPQHF. The chain combines TRBV27 with TRBJ1-5; maybe TRBD1 (6 bases). The CDR3 sequence is 15 residues long. Germline loops: CDR1 MNHEY, CDR2 SMNVEV (reference sequence). Trimming removed 5 bases at V and 0 bases at J, with 11 bases between.

The chain combines TRBV29-1 with TRBJ1-2; 7 bases are shared with TRBD1. The CDR3 totals 13 residues. In germline, CDR1 is SQVTM, CDR2 ANQGSEA. With 6 bases clipped from V and 4 bases from J, the junction kept 8 bases outside the gene matches. The CDR3 loop is CSVQQQGTYGYTF. In DNA form, the CDR3 reads TGCAGCGTCCAACAACAGGGGACCTATGGCTACACCTTC.

The chain is built from TRBV4-1 and TRBJ1-2; possibly TRBD1 for D (5 bases). Germline CDR1 is MGHRA and CDR2 is YSYEKL. V was cut by 2 bases and J by 2 bases, with 15 bases left in between. This CDR3 spans 16 amino acids. As DNA, the CDR3 is TGCGCCAGCAGCCAATTACCTCGGGCAGGGAACTATGGCTACACCTTC. This encodes CASSQLPRAGNYGYTF.